This T cell receptor (beta chain) comes out of a study of cytomegalovirus exposure and HLA in healthy donors. Overall study: One earlier analysis, a look at roughly 170 million T cells, found some 120 million unique TCR beta sequences.

PCR involved 60 Vbeta and 13 Jbeta primers. Original analysis: The count from a later analysis was tens of millions of unique TCR beta chains, roughly 11 million of them shared. Produced via immunoSEQ multiplex PCR; TCRdb's table is partial and in-frame only. D and trimming come from the DNA, and the V and J calls and clone size come from that table. The data hold 150,000 to 200,000 clones, with 84% observed a single time. V lost 5 bases, J lost 7 bases, and 11 bases stayed unmatched. CDR3 length: 15 residues. Per germline, CDR1 SEHNR and CDR2 FQNEAQ (reference sequence). The clonotype comes from a boy younger than 18 in good health and CMV-seronegative. The gene calls are TRBV7-9 and TRBJ1-2; 9 bases line up with TRBD1. The specimen was PBMCs. In nucleotides, the CDR3 is TGTGCCAGCAGCCCAACCGCGGACAGGGGACGTGGCTACACCTTC. Its protein product is CASSPTADRGRGYTF.